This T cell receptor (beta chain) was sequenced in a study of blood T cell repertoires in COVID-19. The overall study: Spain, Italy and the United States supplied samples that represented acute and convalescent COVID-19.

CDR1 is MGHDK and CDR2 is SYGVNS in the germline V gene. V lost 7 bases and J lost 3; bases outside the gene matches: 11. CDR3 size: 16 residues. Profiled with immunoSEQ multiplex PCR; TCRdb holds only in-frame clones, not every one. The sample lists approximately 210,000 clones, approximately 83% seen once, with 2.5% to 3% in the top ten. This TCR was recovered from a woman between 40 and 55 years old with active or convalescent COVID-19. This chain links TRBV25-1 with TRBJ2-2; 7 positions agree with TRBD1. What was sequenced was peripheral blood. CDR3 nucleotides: TGTGCCAGCACGGCTACGACAGGGCCCCACACCGGGGAGCTGTTTTTT. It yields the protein CASTATTGPHTGELFF.